The 14 T cell receptor beta chains below were found in one sample sequenced in a study of cytomegalovirus exposure and HLA in healthy donors. This PCR relied on a set of 60 Vbeta primers and 13 Jbeta primers. Produced via immunoSEQ multiplex PCR; TCRdb's table is partial and in-frame only. The data show 200,000 to 250,000 clones, with less than 85% seen just once and 0.63% held by the top ten. The source material was PBMCs. The receptors originated from a man younger than 30 in good health and CMV-seronegative.

The chain uses TRBV4-1 and TRBJ2-7; 10 nucleotides align to TRBD2. After removal of 2 bases from V and 2 bases from J, the junction contained 3 bases not matched to a gene. Germline CDR1 reads MGHRA; CDR2 reads YSYEKL. This CDR3 region has 15 residues. CDR3 nucleotides: TGCGCCAGCAGCCAATTACTAGCGGGAACCTACGAGCAGTACTTC. The encoded protein is CASSQLLAGTYEQYF.

V gene TRBV9 combines with J gene TRBJ1-2; 10 bases line up with TRBD1. The CDR3 contains 23 residues. Germline V gene lookup returns CDR1 SGDLS and CDR2 YYNGEE. V lost 0 bases to trimming and J lost 6 bases; unmatched junction nucleotides: 29. CDR3 in DNA: TGTGCCAGCAGCGTAGGGTATTCAGACAAAGAACCCTTCGCGGGACAGGGGAGTCATGGCTACACCTTC. Translation: CASSVGYSDKEPFAGQGSHGYTF.

This rearrangement joins TRBV5-1 to TRBJ2-3; 7 nucleotides line up with TRBD2. The germline CDR1 and CDR2 sequences are SGHRS and YFSETQ. With V trimmed by 4 bases and J by 2 bases, 10 bases remained unmatched. The CDR3 contains 16 residues. CDR3 region: CASSDRDYPFTDTQYF. DNA of the CDR3: TGCGCCAGCAGCGACCGGGACTACCCTTTCACAGATACGCAGTATTTT.

The chain employs TRBV6-5 and TRBJ1-2; D uncertain. Between the trimmed V and J ends, which lost 2 bases and 4 bases, there was a span of 8 bases. Germline loops: CDR1 MNHEY, CDR2 SVGAGI. This CDR3 region has 13 residues. The CDR3 protein is CASSYPNGYGYTF. The DNA of the CDR3 is TGTGCCAGCAGTTACCCAAACGGCTATGGCTACACCTTC.

Only a few counts were recorded for this clone. This chain connects TRBV19 to TRBJ1-4; D perhaps matches TRBD1 (6 bases). Trimming stripped 5 bases from V and 4 bases from J, with 14 bases between. CDR1 LNHDA and CDR2 SQIVND come from the germline V gene (reference sequence). CDR3 length: 15 residues. The CDR3 DNA follows: TGTGCCAGTAGTCCCTTCGGACAGAATAATGAAAAACTGTTTTTT. Translating it yields CASSPFGQNNEKLFF.

This clone was seen a handful of times. This chain connects TRBV5-4 to TRBJ1-5; unclear D gene. There are 15 residues in the CDR3. Per germline, CDR1 SGHNT and CDR2 YYREEE (reference sequence). V lost 2 bases to trimming and J lost 4 bases, with 13 bases between them. The CDR3 loop reads CASSFNGVGNQPQHF. The DNA for the CDR3 is TGTGCCAGCAGCTTTAACGGGGTTGGGAATCAGCCCCAGCATTTT.

As to this clone: Its ends do not fully match the called genes, so a read error is possible. The CDR3 DNA reads as TGCGCCAGCAGCCCCGGGGTGAGGACAGGGGGATACGAGCAGCACTTC. It yields the protein CASSPGVRTGGYEQHF. The chain is built from TRBV5-1 and TRBJ2-7, with 10 bases lining up with TRBD1. The CDR3 totals 16 residues. Per germline, CDR1 SGHRS and CDR2 YFSETQ.

This clone was counted only a few times. The V and J genes are TRBV5-4 and TRBJ2-5, with 8 nucleotides matching TRBD2. The V gene end was trimmed by 7 bases and the J gene end by 5 bases; junction bases not matched to a gene: 16. This CDR3 has 16 residues. Germline V gene data show CDR1 as SGHNT and CDR2 as YYREEE (reference sequence). This CDR3 is CASRGGITGLWETQYF. CDR3 DNA: TGTGCCAGCCGGGGGGGAATTACAGGGTTGTGGGAGACCCAGTACTTC. Filled out from reference TRBV5-4 and TRBJ2-5, the complete variable domain reads ETGVTQSPTHLIKTRGQQVTLRCSSQSGHNTVSWYQQALGQGPQFIFQYYREEENGRGNFPPRFSGLQFPNYSSELNVNALELDDSALYLCASRGGITGLWETQYFGPGTRLLVL.

This chain joins TRBV9 and TRBJ2-3, with D uncertain. CDR3 length: 15 amino acids. Trimming pared 4 bases from V and 0 bases from J, leaving 12 bases between. Germline-derived CDR1 and CDR2 are SGDLS and YYNGEE. CDR3 in amino acids: CASSPFAQSTDTQYF. The CDR3 DNA sequence: TGTGCCAGCAGCCCATTTGCGCAAAGCACAGATACGCAGTATTTT. Together with reference TRBV9 and TRBJ2-3, the CDR3 gives the full variable domain: DSGVTQTPKHLITATGQRVTLRCSPRSGDLSVYWYQQSLDQGLQFLIQYYNGEERAKGNILERFSAQQFPDLHSELNLSSLELGDSALYFCASSPFAQSTDTQYFGPGTRLTVL.

Details on this clone: A read error may produce the germline difference seen at one junction end. The chain has TRBV7-3 and TRBJ1-5; D gene uncertain. The germline V gene has CDR1 SGHTA and CDR2 FQGTGA. The CDR3 covers 13 residues. In DNA, the CDR3 is TGTGCCAGCAGCATAACCACGGGTCAGCCCCAGCATTTT. Protein sequence: CASSITTGQPQHF.

The chain has TRBV5-1 and TRBJ2-3, with a tentative D call TRBD2 (5 bases). There are 17 residues in the CDR3. Trimming shortened V by 1 base and J by 0 bases, and 15 bases separated the two germline ends. Germline V gene sequence: CDR1 SGHRS, CDR2 YFSETQ. As DNA, the CDR3 is TGCGCCAGCAGCTTGCGGAGGACGATAACTAGCACAGATACGCAGTATTTT. Translation gives CASSLRRTITSTDTQYF.

The chain links TRBV28 to TRBJ2-7; maybe TRBD2 (7 bases). The CDR3 totals 15 residues. In germline, CDR1 is MDHEN, CDR2 SYDVKM. The germline V and J ends were trimmed by 6 bases and 7 bases, with 22 bases remaining between them. Here the CDR3 reads CASRTHGGGREEQYF. The CDR3 bases are TGTGCCAGCAGGACCCATGGCGGGGGCAGAGAGGAGCAGTACTTC.

The V call is TRBV6-5, the J call TRBJ2-3, with D uncertain. CDR3 length: 13 residues. V shed 5 bases and J shed 2 bases, with 8 bases lying between them. Germline lookup yields CDR1 MNHEY and CDR2 SVGAGI. This CDR3 reads CASSPSFTDTQYF. The CDR3 DNA reads TGTGCCAGCAGTCCCTCGTTCACAGATACGCAGTATTTT.

This chain joins TRBV2 and TRBJ1-3; no firm D call. Germline V CDR1 and CDR2: SNHLY, FYNNEI. Trimming left V 2 bases short and J 0 bases short, with 5 bases between. This CDR3 contains 14 residues. DNA for the CDR3: TGTGCCAGCAGTGAAACGCGCTCTGGAAACACCATATATTTT. Translating gives CASSETRSGNTIYF.